The clone carrying this T cell receptor beta chain was found a few times. Its antigen is still unknown. Via CD45RO/CCR7/CD25/CD127/CD95/CD27, cells of the CD4+ naive, central memory, regulatory and stem cell-like memory subsets were sorted. The data were taken from a study of beta chain features in type 1 diabetes. Findings of the study overall: A definitive answer on HLA type influencing TCRB rearrangement was not reached here. Across all four CD4+ subsets, people with type 1 diabetes showed modestly shorter TCRB CDR3s.

This CDR3 contains 13 residues. V shed 6 bases, J shed 6 bases, and the junction held 8 bases outside the gene matches. Germline V gives CDR1 SGHVS, CDR2 FNYEAQ. Expressed TCRB transcripts were sequenced because the isolated RNA had all been reverse transcribed beforehand. An average of about 3.5 million reads was obtained for naive, central memory and regulatory T cell samples. TCRdb's copy holds only in-frame clones and misses some; the assay was immunoSEQ multiplex PCR. The profile shows some 360,000 clones, 8.5% to 10% of them singletons. This TCR was recovered from a man aged 25 to 40 with type 1 diabetes. This chain uses TRBV7-6 with TRBJ2-7, with 7 bases fitting TRBD1. Material: central memory CD4+ T cells from blood. CDR3: CASSPTGAGEQYF. The DNA for the CDR3 is TGTGCCAGCAGTCCTACAGGGGCGGGCGAGCAGTACTTC.